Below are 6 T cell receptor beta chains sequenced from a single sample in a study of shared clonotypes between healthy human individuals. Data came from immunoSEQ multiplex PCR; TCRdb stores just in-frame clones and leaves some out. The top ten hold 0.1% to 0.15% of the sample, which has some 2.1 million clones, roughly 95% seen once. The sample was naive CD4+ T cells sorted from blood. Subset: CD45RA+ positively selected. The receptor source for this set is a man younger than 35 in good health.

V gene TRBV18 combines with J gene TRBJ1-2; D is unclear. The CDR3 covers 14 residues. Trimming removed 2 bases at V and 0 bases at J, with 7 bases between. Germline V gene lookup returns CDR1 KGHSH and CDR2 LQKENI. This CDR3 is CASSPKEANYGYTF. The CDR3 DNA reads TGTGCCAGCTCACCAAAGGAGGCTAACTATGGCTACACCTTC.

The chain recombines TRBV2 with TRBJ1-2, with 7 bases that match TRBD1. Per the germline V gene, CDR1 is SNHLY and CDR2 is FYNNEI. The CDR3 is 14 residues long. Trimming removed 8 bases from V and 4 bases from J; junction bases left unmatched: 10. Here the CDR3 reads CASVRDRSLYGYTF. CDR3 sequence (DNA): TGTGCCAGCGTCCGGGACAGAAGCCTCTATGGCTACACCTTC.

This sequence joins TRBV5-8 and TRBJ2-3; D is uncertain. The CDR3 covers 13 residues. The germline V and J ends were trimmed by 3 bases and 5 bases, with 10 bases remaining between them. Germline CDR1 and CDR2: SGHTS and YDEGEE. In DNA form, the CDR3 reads TGTGCCAGCAGCTATGAATCTATAGATACGCAGTATTTT. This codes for CASSYESIDTQYF.

CDR3 protein: CASSTPGTAYEQYF. CDR3 nucleotide sequence: TGTGCCAGCAGCACTCCCGGGACAGCCTACGAGCAGTACTTC. The genes are TRBV7-2 and TRBJ2-7, with TRBD1 matching over 7 bases. With 5 bases clipped from V and 2 bases from J, the junction kept 6 bases outside the gene matches. CDR1 SGHTA and CDR2 FQGNSA come from the germline V gene. The CDR3 consists of 14 residues.

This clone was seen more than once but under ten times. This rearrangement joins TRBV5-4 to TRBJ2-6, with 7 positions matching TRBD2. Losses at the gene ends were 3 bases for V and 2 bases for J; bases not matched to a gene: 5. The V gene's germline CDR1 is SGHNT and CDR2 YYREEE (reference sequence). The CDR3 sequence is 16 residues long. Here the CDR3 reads CASSSGGAPGANVLTF. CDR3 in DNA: TGTGCCAGCAGCTCGGGGGGTGCCCCTGGGGCCAACGTCCTGACTTTC.

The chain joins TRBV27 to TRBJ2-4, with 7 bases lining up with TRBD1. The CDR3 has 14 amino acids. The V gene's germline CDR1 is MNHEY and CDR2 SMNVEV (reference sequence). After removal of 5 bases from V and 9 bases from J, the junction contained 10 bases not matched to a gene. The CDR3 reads CASSLYQTGIIQYF. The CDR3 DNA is TGTGCCAGCAGTCTCTATCAGACAGGGATCATTCAGTACTTC.